This TCR beta chain was found in a study of PD-L1 blockade in urothelial cancer. Study details: Atezolizumab 1,200 mg was given intravenously every 3 weeks, starting 2014. At 3 weeks after treatment start (second dose) and again at 6 weeks, blood was analyzed. The study recovered a median of around 150,000 T cells per blood sample.

Spike-ins of synthetic TCR analog templates went into each PCR. Clones were read by immunoSEQ multiplex PCR, and TCRdb kept only the in-frame ones, dropping some. The data contain roughly 130,000 clones, about four fifths of them singletons. Time point: pretreatment peripheral blood. Germline V gene lookup returns CDR1 SGHNT and CDR2 YYREEE (reference sequence). The CDR3 is made up of 14 amino acids. Trimming at V came to 5 bases and at J to 1 base, leaving 4 bases not matched to a gene. Sequences were derived from PBMCs, sampled around atezolizumab (anti-PD-L1) treatment. The receptor comes from a man aged 45-65 years with urothelial cancer. V is TRBV5-4 and J is TRBJ2-7; the match to TRBD1 covers 9 bases. CDR3 in DNA: TGTGCCAGCAGGGGGGACAGGGCGTCCTACGAGCAGTACTTC. It yields the protein CASRGDRASYEQYF.